This T cell receptor beta chain was sequenced in a study of response to subunit inactivated influenza vaccine. Study results and limitations: A suggestion made by the authors is that each seasonal influenza vaccination recruits few new T cells.

The germline V gene has CDR1 DFQATT and CDR2 SNEGSKA (reference sequence). Trimming pared 3 bases from V and 4 bases from J, leaving 18 bases between. The CDR3 covers 15 residues. TCRdb used MiXCR to reprocess the RT-PCR reads, holding one entry per CDR3 protein. The sample shows 500,000 to 650,000 distinct CDR3 sequences, 6% to 9% of them seen only once. This clonotype was picked up a small number of times. Its antigen is unidentified. Sequenced here: PBMCs from blood, sampled less than 30 months after vaccination. The clonotype originates from a man in his fifties or sixties who received an inactivated influenza vaccine. V usage is TRBV20-1 and J usage is TRBJ1-1; maybe TRBD1 (6 bases). The DNA for the CDR3 is TGCAGTGCTAGCAATCCAGGGGACTGGGGCACTGAAGCTTTCTTT. It specifies CSASNPGDWGTEAFF.